Below, one T cell receptor (beta chain) is given with its context. Profiling relied on immunoSEQ multiplex PCR, and the TCRdb table lists in-frame clones only, not all of them. The sample lists around 260,000 clones; approximately 83% were seen once. This specimen comes from a study of blood T cell repertoires in COVID-19. The overall study: COVID-19 samples, acute and convalescent, were from the United States, Italy and Spain.

Per the germline V gene, CDR1 is MNHEY and CDR2 is SMNVEV (reference sequence). V was pared by 6 bases and J by 2 bases, with 15 bases between. The CDR3 spans 15 residues. The TCR comes from a woman aged 45-65 years who had recovered from COVID-19. Sequencing was carried out using peripheral blood. The V gene is TRBV27, the J gene TRBJ2-3; unclear D gene. CDR3 in DNA: TGTGCCAGCAGCCGCGGTTCGGCTAACACAGATACGCAGTATTTT. It yields the protein CASSRGSANTDTQYF.